A single sample is the source of the 13 T cell receptor beta chains below, sequenced in a study of shared clonotypes between healthy human individuals. Clones were read by immunoSEQ multiplex PCR, and TCRdb kept only the in-frame ones, dropping some. The table lists 400,000 or so clones, about 96% of them singletons, with approximately 0.32% in the top ten. Sequenced sample: memory CD8+ T cells sorted from blood. Specified subset: CD45RO+ cells pooled with CCR7-negative TemRA cells. These receptors originate from a man aged 25 to 40 in good health.

V and J are TRBV5-1 and TRBJ2-5; a possible D gene is TRBD1 (6 bases). The germline V gene encodes CDR1 SGHRS and CDR2 YFSETQ. This CDR3 region has 13 residues. The V end was cut by 7 bases, the J end by 4 bases, with 14 bases between. The CDR3 reads CASGLRGTETQYF. As DNA, the CDR3 is TGCGCCAGCGGTCTCAGGGGAACAGAGACCCAGTACTTC.

This chain links TRBV7-3 with TRBJ2-7, with D possibly TRBD2 on 7 matching bases. This CDR3 region has 17 residues. CDR1 and CDR2 (germline): SGHTA, FQGTGA. V dropped 2 bases and J dropped 2 bases, with 19 bases sitting between them. CDR3 in amino acids: CASSLYCRGARTYEQYF. As DNA, the CDR3 is TGTGCCAGCAGCTTATATTGCCGGGGGGCGAGGACCTACGAGCAGTACTTC.

This sequence joins TRBV19 and TRBJ2-1; no clear D. V dropped 5 bases and J dropped 6 bases, with 11 bases sitting between them. The germline V gene encodes CDR1 LNHDA and CDR2 SQIVND (reference sequence). The CDR3 loop spans 13 amino acids. The CDR3 nucleotides read TGTGCCAGTAGTTGGCTGATGGGCAATGAGCAGTTCTTC. Protein product: CASSWLMGNEQFF.

This clone was seen once. This chain joins TRBV15 and TRBJ2-5; D gene uncertain. The CDR3 totals 18 residues. Trimming shortened V by 4 bases and J by 4 bases, and 25 bases separated the two germline ends. Germline V gene lookup returns CDR1 LNHNV and CDR2 YYDKDF (reference sequence). The CDR3 region is CATSTQRNPVRRGETQYF. In DNA form, the CDR3 reads TGTGCCACCAGCACCCAACGGAACCCGGTCAGGAGAGGAGAGACCCAGTACTTC. The full variable domain, its missing parts supplied by reference TRBV15 and TRBJ2-5, is DAMVIQNPRYQVTQFGKPVTLSCSQTLNHNVMYWYQQKSSQAPKLLFHYYDKDFNNEADTPDNFQSRRPNTSFCFLDIRSPGLGDTAMYLCATSTQRNPVRRGETQYFGPGTRLLVL.

The chain combines TRBV5-1 with TRBJ1-1; 7 bases map to TRBD1. The CDR3 loop spans 14 amino acids. Germline loops: CDR1 SGHRS, CDR2 YFSETQ. V lost 1 base to trimming and J lost 6 bases; unmatched junction nucleotides: 6. CDR3 sequence (DNA): TGCGCCAGCAGCTTGAGAGGACAGGAGGCTGAAGCTTTCTTT. It codes for CASSLRGQEAEAFF.

The chain joins TRBV5-5 to TRBJ2-5, with D maybe TRBD2 (6 bases). This CDR3 is built from 15 residues. The V end was cut by 0 bases, the J end by 5 bases, with 14 bases between. CDR1 and CDR2 from the germline V gene are SGHKS and YYEKEE (reference sequence). The CDR3 DNA sequence: TGTGCCAGCAGCTTGGCCGCGGGGCGCAGGGAGACCCAGTACTTC. Amino acid sequence: CASSLAAGRRETQYF.

This clone occurred a few times. Other DNA sequences in the same sample also yield this CDR3. This chain joins TRBV9 and TRBJ2-7, with TRBD2 matching 10 bases. The germline V gene has CDR1 SGDLS and CDR2 YYNGEE. Trimming took 0 bases from V and 3 from J; bases not matched to a gene: 0. The CDR3 runs 14 residues. CDR3 DNA sequence: TGTGCCAGCAGCGTAGGGACTAGCGGCTACGAGCAGTACTTC. Translated, it gives CASSVGTSGYEQYF.

This chain joins TRBV10-2 and TRBJ2-3, with TRBD2 matching over 13 bases. CDR1 and CDR2 (germline): WSHSY, SAAADI. CDR3 length: 18 amino acids. The V segment lost 7 bases and the J segment 2 bases; nucleotides outside the gene matches: 12. The CDR3 bases are TGCGCCAGCATCGGCGGACTAGCGGGAGTCCACGTCACAGATACGCAGTATTTT. Translating gives CASIGGLAGVHVTDTQYF.

The chain couples TRBV11-2 to TRBJ2-7, with 7 bases lining up with TRBD2. Germline V gene data show CDR1 as SGHAT and CDR2 as FQNNGV. Trimming took 2 bases from V and 7 from J; bases not matched to a gene: 11. This CDR3 has 15 amino acids. CDR3 residues: CASSLTGTGREEQYF. CDR3 nucleotide sequence: TGTGCCAGCAGCTTAACCGGGACGGGGAGGGAAGAGCAGTACTTC.

The J gene is TRBJ2-3, the V gene TRBV9; TRBD2 matches 13 bases. Germline CDR1 SGDLS, CDR2 YYNGEE. This CDR3 has 17 residues. Losses at the gene ends were 0 bases for V and 5 bases for J; bases not matched to a gene: 6. Here the CDR3 reads CASSVGLAGGQGDTQYF. In DNA form, the CDR3 reads TGTGCCAGCAGCGTAGGACTAGCGGGAGGACAGGGAGATACGCAGTATTTT.

V is TRBV15 and J is TRBJ2-5, with D possibly TRBD1 on 6 matching bases. Per germline, CDR1 LNHNV and CDR2 YYDKDF (reference sequence). This CDR3 spans 15 amino acids. V was trimmed by 5 bases and J by 1 base, leaving 14 bases between them. The CDR3 protein is CATSYEGGSQETQYF. Written as DNA, the CDR3 is TGTGCCACCAGCTACGAAGGGGGAAGCCAAGAGACCCAGTACTTC.

J is TRBJ2-3 and V is TRBV18, with TRBD1 matching 7 bases. Trimming removed 5 bases from V and 3 bases from J; junction bases left unmatched: 5. The CDR3 consists of 14 residues. CDR1 is KGHSH, CDR2 LQKENI, per germline. The CDR3 sequence: CASSVTGRTDTQYF. The CDR3 bases are TGTGCCAGCTCAGTGACAGGGAGAACAGATACGCAGTATTTT.

The chain couples TRBV6-6 to TRBJ2-1; D may correspond to TRBD1 or TRBD2 (5 bases each). The V and J ends lost 4 bases and 5 bases respectively, with 15 bases between them. This CDR3 is 15 amino acids long. Germline V lookup: CDR1 MNHNY, CDR2 SVGAGI (reference sequence). The CDR3 loop reads CASSSPGTPNNEQFF. DNA of the CDR3: TGTGCCAGCAGTTCTCCGGGGACCCCTAACAATGAGCAGTTCTTC.